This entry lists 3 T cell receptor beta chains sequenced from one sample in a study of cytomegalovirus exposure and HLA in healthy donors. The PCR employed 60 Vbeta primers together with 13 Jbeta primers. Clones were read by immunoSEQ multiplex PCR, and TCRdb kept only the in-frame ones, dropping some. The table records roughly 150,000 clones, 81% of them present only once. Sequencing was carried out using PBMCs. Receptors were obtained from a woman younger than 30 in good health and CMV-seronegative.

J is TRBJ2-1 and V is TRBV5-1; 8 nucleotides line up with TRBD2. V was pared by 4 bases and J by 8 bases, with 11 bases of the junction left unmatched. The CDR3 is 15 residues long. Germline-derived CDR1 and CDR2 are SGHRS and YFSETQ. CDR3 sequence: CASSRAGGPDDEQFF. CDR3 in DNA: TGCGCCAGCAGCCGGGCGGGGGGCCCGGATGATGAGCAGTTCTTC.

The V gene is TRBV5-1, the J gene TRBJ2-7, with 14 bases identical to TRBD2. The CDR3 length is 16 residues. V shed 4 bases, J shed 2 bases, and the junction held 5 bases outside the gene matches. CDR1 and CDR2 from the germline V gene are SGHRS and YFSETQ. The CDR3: CASSPRLAGGPYEQYF. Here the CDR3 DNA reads TGCGCCAGCAGCCCACGACTAGCGGGAGGGCCCTACGAGCAGTACTTC.

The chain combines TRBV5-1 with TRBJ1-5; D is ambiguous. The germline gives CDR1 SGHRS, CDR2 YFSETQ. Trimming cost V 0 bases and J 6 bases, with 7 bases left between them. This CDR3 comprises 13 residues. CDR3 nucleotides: TGCGCCAGCAGCTTGGACTCACGTCAGCCCCAGCATTTT. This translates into CASSLDSRQPQHF. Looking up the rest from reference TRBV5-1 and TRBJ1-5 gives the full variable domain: KAGVTQTPRYLIKTRGQQVTLSCSPISGHRSVSWYQQTPGQGLQFLFEYFSETQRNKGNFPGRFSGRQFSNSRSEMNVSTLELGDSALYLCASSLDSRQPQHFGDGTRLSIL.